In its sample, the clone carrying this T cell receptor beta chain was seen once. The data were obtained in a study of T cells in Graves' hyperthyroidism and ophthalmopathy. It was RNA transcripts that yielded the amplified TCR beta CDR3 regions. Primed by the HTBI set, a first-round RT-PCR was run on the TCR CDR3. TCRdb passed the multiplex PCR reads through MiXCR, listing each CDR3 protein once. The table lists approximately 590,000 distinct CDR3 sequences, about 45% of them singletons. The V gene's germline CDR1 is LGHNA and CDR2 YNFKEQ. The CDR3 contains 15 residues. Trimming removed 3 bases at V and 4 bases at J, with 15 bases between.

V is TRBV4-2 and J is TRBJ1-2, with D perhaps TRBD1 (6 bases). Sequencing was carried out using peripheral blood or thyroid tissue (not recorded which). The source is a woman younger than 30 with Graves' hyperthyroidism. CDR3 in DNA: TGTGCCAGCAGCCAGAGCGAAGGGGGGCCCTATGGCTACACCTTC. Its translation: CASSQSEGGPYGYTF.